The next 9 T cell receptor beta chains were all read from a single sample in a study of blood T cell repertoires in COVID-19. Sequencing was performed with immunoSEQ multiplex PCR; in TCRdb, only in-frame clones are kept and a portion is missing. The data show about 250,000 clones, 85% to 90% seen once. The specimen sequenced was peripheral blood. These receptors came from a woman between 40 and 50 years old who had recovered from COVID-19.

The rearrangement uses TRBV21-1 and TRBJ2-5; whether TRBD2, the table's D call, matches the DNA was not checked. TRBV21-1 is reported as a pseudogene. The CDR3 spans 17 residues. CDR3 in amino acids: CASSRWAGGLVEETQYF. As DNA, the CDR3 is TGTGCCAGCAGCAGATGGGCGGGGGGGCTGGTGGAAGAGACCCAGTACTTC.

This chain joins TRBV11-3 and TRBJ1-3; 9 nucleotides match TRBD1. In germline, CDR1 is SGHNT, CDR2 YENEEA. There are 15 residues in the CDR3. V was clipped by 5 bases and J by 4 bases; unmatched bases: 6. The CDR3 sequence is CASSEGTGSGNTIYF. The CDR3 DNA reads as TGTGCCAGCAGCGAAGGGACAGGGTCAGGAAACACCATATATTTT.

This clone was picked up a small number of times. J is TRBJ2-7 and V is TRBV10-2; D is uncertain. Between the trimmed V and J ends, which lost 2 bases and 7 bases, there was a span of 15 bases. The CDR3 totals 14 residues. Germline V gene data show CDR1 as WSHSY and CDR2 as SAAADI. Written as DNA, the CDR3 is TGCGCCAGCAGTGAGGGAGCGCCGGTTGGGGAGCAGTACTTC. This encodes CASSEGAPVGEQYF.

The chain recombines TRBV2 with TRBJ2-5, with D tentatively TRBD2 (5 bases). CDR3 length equals 14 residues. V lost 2 bases and J lost 4, with 11 bases in between. Germline CDR1 and CDR2: SNHLY and FYNNEI. The CDR3 is CASSEFGIGETQYF. In DNA form, the CDR3 reads TGTGCCAGCAGTGAATTCGGGATTGGAGAGACCCAGTACTTC.

The rearrangement links TRBV21-1 to TRBJ2-5; the tabulated D call, TRBD1, remains unverified against the DNA. TRBV21-1 is tagged as a pseudogene. The CDR3 spans 18 residues. This CDR3 is CASSKVRTGVEGRETQYF. The CDR3 DNA sequence: TGTGCCAGCAGCAAAGTGAGGACAGGGGTCGAGGGACGAGAGACCCAGTACTTC.

The chain couples TRBV5-4 to TRBJ2-3; D gene ambiguous. The CDR3 sequence is 13 residues long. V was cut by 4 bases and J by 0 bases, with 6 bases left in between. Germline-derived CDR1 and CDR2 are SGHNT and YYREEE (reference sequence). CDR3 in amino acids: CASSTTSTDTQYF. The CDR3 nucleotides are TGTGCCAGCAGCACGACTAGCACAGATACGCAGTATTTT.

V usage is TRBV4-2 and J usage is TRBJ1-1; D is unresolved. With 0 bases removed from V and 11 bases from J, the gap between germline ends came to 10 bases. This CDR3 has 12 amino acids. Per the germline V gene, CDR1 is LGHNA and CDR2 is YNFKEQ. The CDR3 DNA follows: TGTGCCAGCAGCCAAGATAGTGGGGAGGCTTTCTTT. Its protein product is CASSQDSGEAFF.

The chain links TRBV28 to TRBJ2-7, with D possibly matching TRBD1 (6 bases). The V end was cut by 0 bases, the J end by 0 bases, with 6 bases between. The CDR3 runs 14 residues. Germline V lookup: CDR1 MDHEN, CDR2 SYDVKM. Written as DNA, the CDR3 is TGTGCCAGCAGTTTATGGGACAGCTCCTACGAGCAGTACTTC. Translation gives CASSLWDSSYEQYF.

The gene calls are TRBV5-1 and TRBJ1-1; no definite D call. The CDR3 totals 13 residues. Germline V lookup: CDR1 SGHRS, CDR2 YFSETQ. Between the trimmed V and J ends, which lost 4 bases and 3 bases, there was a span of 10 bases. CDR3 coding DNA: TGCGCCAGCAGCGCCTACAGTGACACTGAAGCTTTCTTT. It yields the protein CASSAYSDTEAFF.